This passage covers 15 T cell receptor beta chains from one sample sequenced in a study of blood T cell repertoires in COVID-19. The method was immunoSEQ multiplex PCR; TCRdb's version includes in-frame clones alone and lacks a portion of them. The sample includes tens of thousands of clones, under 85% seen only once; the top ten take over 15%. What was sequenced was peripheral blood. The receptor set was obtained from a man between 35 and 55 years old with acute or convalescent COVID-19.

This sequence joins TRBV6-5 and TRBJ1-1; possible D gene TRBD1, 6 bases. CDR3 length equals 16 residues. Germline V gene data show CDR1 as MNHEY and CDR2 as SVGAGI. Trimming removed 2 bases from V and 4 bases from J, with 17 bases in between. This CDR3 reads CASSYRSGTRATEAFF. The CDR3 coding sequence is TGTGCCAGCAGTTACCGGAGCGGGACAAGGGCCACTGAAGCTTTCTTT.

V gene TRBV6-6 combines with J gene TRBJ2-3, with TRBD2 as a possible D gene (7 bases). The V gene lost 8 bases and the J gene lost 2 bases, with 23 bases spanning the gap. The CDR3 spans 17 residues. CDR1 MNHNY and CDR2 SVGAGI come from the germline V gene (reference sequence). The CDR3 coding sequence is TGTGCCAGCCGTCAGCTAAGGGACGGGGGGCTCACAGATACGCAGTATTTT. Amino acid sequence: CASRQLRDGGLTDTQYF.

The rearrangement joins TRBV13 to TRBJ2-1, with 8 bases lining up with TRBD1. CDR1 is PRHDT, CDR2 FYEKMQ, per germline (reference sequence). Germline trimming cut 5 bases from V and 9 bases from J; bases unmatched to any gene: 6. This CDR3 contains 13 residues. As DNA, the CDR3 is TGTGCCAGCAGCCAGTTAACAGGGGGTGAGCAGTTCTTC. Protein: CASSQLTGGEQFF.

The chain recombines TRBV19 with TRBJ1-2; 12 bases align to TRBD1. Germline CDR1 is LNHDA and CDR2 is SQIVND (reference sequence). The length of the CDR3 is 16 residues. Unmatched junction bases numbered 11, after V lost 6 bases and J lost 6 bases. The CDR3 region is CASSKILGQGADGYTF. The CDR3, as DNA: TGTGCCAGTAGCAAAATCCTGGGACAGGGGGCGGATGGCTACACCTTC.

This rearrangement joins TRBV19 to TRBJ1-4, with 9 bases lining up with TRBD1. Unmatched junction bases numbered 12, after V lost 6 bases and J lost 4 bases. Germline lookup yields CDR1 LNHDA and CDR2 SQIVND (reference sequence). The CDR3 is 17 residues long. CDR3 nucleotide sequence: TGTGCCAGTAGACCCGGGACAGGGACAATTGGTAATGAAAAACTGTTTTTT. It yields the protein CASRPGTGTIGNEKLFF.

The V gene is TRBV5-1, the J gene TRBJ1-2; the match to TRBD1 covers 8 bases. The germline gives CDR1 SGHRS, CDR2 YFSETQ. The CDR3 is made up of 14 amino acids. Trimming took 4 bases from V and 8 from J; bases not matched to a gene: 10. The CDR3 loop reads CASSQEGQGRGYTF. The CDR3 DNA reads TGCGCCAGCAGCCAGGAAGGACAGGGACGAGGCTACACCTTC.

This sequence joins TRBV4-1 and TRBJ2-2; 7 bases map to TRBD2. The germline V gene encodes CDR1 MGHRA and CDR2 YSYEKL. The CDR3 sequence is 16 residues long. V lost 0 bases, J lost 9 bases, and 10 bases stayed unmatched. The CDR3 loop is CASSQDWTRAVRELFF. CDR3 bases: TGCGCCAGCAGCCAAGATTGGACTAGAGCGGTGAGGGAGCTGTTTTTT.

The chain couples TRBV19 to TRBJ1-6, with TRBD1 matching over 7 bases. The CDR3 runs 15 residues. CDR1 and CDR2 from the germline V gene are LNHDA and SQIVND (reference sequence). Trimming cost V 6 bases and J 6 bases; bases outside gene matches: 8. The chain's CDR3 is CASRHRDRLNSPLHF. The CDR3 DNA is TGTGCCAGTAGGCACCGGGACAGACTTAATTCACCCCTCCACTTT.

The chain uses TRBV7-8 and TRBJ1-5, with 7 positions matching TRBD1. J lost 0 bases, V lost 5 bases, and 4 bases had no gene match. There are 15 residues in the CDR3. CDR1 is SGHVS, CDR2 FQNEAQ, per germline. The CDR3, as DNA: TGTGCCAGCAGCCGGGGACAGAATAGCAATCAGCCCCAGCATTTT. Protein product: CASSRGQNSNQPQHF.

The V call is TRBV10-2, the J call TRBJ1-2; 12 bases fit TRBD1. This CDR3 contains 14 residues. With 7 bases clipped from V and 5 bases from J, the junction kept 5 bases outside the gene matches. Germline CDR1 and CDR2: WSHSY and SAAADI. The CDR3 is CASIGTGGAYGYTF. The DNA for the CDR3 is TGCGCCAGCATTGGGACAGGGGGCGCGTATGGCTACACCTTC.

The CDR3 DNA sequence: TGTGCCAGCAGTTACTCGGGACACATCACCGGGGAGCTGTTTTTT. Its protein is CASSYSGHITGELFF. The chain links TRBV6-2 or TRBV6-3 to TRBJ2-2, with D possibly matching TRBD1 (6 bases). The CDR3 length is 15 residues. V lost 0 bases and J lost 4, with 9 bases in between. Germline CDR1 reads MNHEY; CDR2 reads SVGEGT.

This chain links TRBV27 with TRBJ1-2; D possibly corresponds to TRBD1 (6 bases). The V and J ends lost 6 bases and 4 bases respectively, with 15 bases between them. The CDR3 contains 14 residues. From germline, CDR1 is MNHEY and CDR2 SMNVEV (reference sequence). Written as DNA, the CDR3 is TGTGCCAGCAGCCTACAGGGCTTACCCTATGGCTACACCTTC. Amino acids: CASSLQGLPYGYTF.

V gene TRBV20-1 combines with J gene TRBJ1-1; 8 bases match TRBD1. The CDR3 covers 11 residues. The trim removed 4 bases at V and 11 bases at J, leaving 6 bases unmatched. Germline V gene data show CDR1 as DFQATT and CDR2 as SNEGSKA (reference sequence). CDR3 sequence reads: CSATPGGAAFF. DNA of the CDR3: TGCAGTGCTACGCCAGGGGGCGCCGCTTTCTTT.

The V and J genes are TRBV7-2 and TRBJ2-3; weak D call: TRBD1 (6 bases). Deletions cut 7 bases from V and 9 bases from J, with 17 bases between. This CDR3 contains 13 residues. Germline lookup yields CDR1 SGHTA and CDR2 FQGNSA. The CDR3 loop is CASITTGLGTQYF. DNA for the CDR3: TGTGCCAGCATCACAACAGGGCTAGGGACGCAGTATTTT.

This rearrangement joins TRBV24-1 to TRBJ1-5; unclear D gene. The CDR3 totals 13 residues. Germline-derived CDR1 and CDR2 are KGHDR and SFDVKD. Trimming shortened V by 4 bases and J by 3 bases, and 6 bases separated the two germline ends. The CDR3 sequence: CATSDAVNQPQHF. CDR3 coding DNA: TGTGCCACCAGTGACGCAGTCAATCAGCCCCAGCATTTT.